This T cell receptor beta chain emerged from a study of OX40 agonist ivuxolimab in advanced cancers. The junction had 11 bases not matched to a gene; V was cut back by 6 bases and J by 7 bases. The germline V gene has CDR1 MNHEY and CDR2 SMNVEV (reference sequence). This CDR3 has 15 amino acids. Clones were sequenced by immunoSEQ multiplex PCR, and TCRdb holds only the in-frame ones, with some missing. The sample includes about 68,000 clones, roughly 84% of them seen just once. The sample here was CD4+ or CD8+ T cells sorted from blood, taken in a trial of the OX40 agonist ivuxolimab. V is TRBV27 and J is TRBJ1-4, with 7 bases fitting TRBD1. This sequence originates from an adult with an advanced solid tumor such as melanoma, head and neck, liver or kidney cancer. Here the CDR3 reads CASRRKQGMAEKLFF. DNA for the CDR3: TGTGCCAGCAGACGGAAACAGGGGATGGCTGAAAAACTGTTTTTT. Combining the CDR3 with reference TRBV27 and TRBJ1-4 gives the whole variable domain EAQVTQNPRYLITVTGKKLTVTCSQNMNHEYMSWYRQDPGLGLRQIYYSMNVEVTDKGDVPEGYKVSRKEKRNFPLILESPSPNQTSLYFCASRRKQGMAEKLFFGSGTQLSVL.